Sequencing of this T cell receptor beta chain was carried out in a study of blood T cell repertoires in COVID-19. In the study overall: Italy, Spain and the United States were the sources of the convalescent and acute COVID-19 samples. T cells, B-cell-depleted T cells, or PBMCs provided the cDNA or gDNA that served as material.

The CDR3 spans 14 residues. The V segment lost 2 bases and the J segment 5 bases; nucleotides outside the gene matches: 5. Germline-derived CDR1 and CDR2 are SGHTS and YDEGEE. A Seattle source enrolled patients during active infection and followed them longitudinally. Generated by immunoSEQ multiplex PCR, the TCRdb table keeps only in-frame clones and is missing some. The table records about 98,000 clones, roughly 90% of them present only once. The genes are TRBV5-8 and TRBJ2-7, with TRBD1 matching 9 bases. The TCR originated in a woman between 45 and 65 years old with COVID-19, enrolled during active disease. Sequencing was done on a sample of peripheral blood. CDR3 in DNA: TGTGCCAGCAGCTTCAGGGACAGGGCCAACGAGCAGTACTTC. It specifies CASSFRDRANEQYF.